This T cell receptor (beta chain) was obtained from a study of T and B cells in COVID-19 patients. Study details: The recovered patients had mostly mild to moderate COVID-19 with outpatient management.

TRB rearrangements were amplified by multiplex PCR with BIOMED2 TRB-A/B primers. TCRdb recomputed calls from the multiplex PCR reads with MiXCR, one row per CDR3 protein. The table shows a few thousand distinct CDR3 sequences, with 25% to 30% occurring only once. This clonotype was counted between two and nine times. The ends were cut back, 0 bases at V and 8 bases at J, with 16 bases in the middle. This CDR3 is 15 amino acids long. Germline CDR1 reads LGHNA; CDR2 reads YSLEER. TRB was amplified from around 250-500 ng of blood genomic DNA. Sequenced sample: blood. The clonotype originates from a human donor with active COVID-19. The rearrangement uses TRBV4-3 and TRBJ1-2; perhaps TRBD1 as D (5 bases). The CDR3 nucleotides are TGCGCCAGCAGCCAAGAGGATCTGGGGGTGCGGGGCTACACCTTC. Protein sequence: CASSQEDLGVRGYTF.